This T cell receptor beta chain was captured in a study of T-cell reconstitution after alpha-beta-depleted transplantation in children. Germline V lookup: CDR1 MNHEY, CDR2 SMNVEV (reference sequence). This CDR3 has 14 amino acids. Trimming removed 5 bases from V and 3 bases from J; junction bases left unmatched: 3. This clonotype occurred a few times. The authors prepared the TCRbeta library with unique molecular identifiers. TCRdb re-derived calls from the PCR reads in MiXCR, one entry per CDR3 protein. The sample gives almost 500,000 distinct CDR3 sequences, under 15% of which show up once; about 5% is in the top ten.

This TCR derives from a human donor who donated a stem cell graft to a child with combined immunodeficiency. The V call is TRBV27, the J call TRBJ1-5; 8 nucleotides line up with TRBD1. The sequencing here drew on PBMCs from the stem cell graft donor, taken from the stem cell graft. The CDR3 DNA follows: TGTGCCAGCAGTGGGGACAGGTACAATCAGCCCCAGCATTTT. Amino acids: CASSGDRYNQPQHF.